The T cell receptor beta chain under discussion was sequenced for a study of blood T cell repertoires in COVID-19. In the study overall: There were acute and convalescent COVID-19 samples, and they came from the United States, Italy and Spain.

All enrollees were roughly 18 to 89 years old and from approximately 25 US areas. Participants reported their clinical history, and cohort assignment relied on those reports. The V gene's germline CDR1 is KGHSH and CDR2 LQKENI. There are 18 residues in the CDR3. V shed 3 bases and J 2 bases; nucleotides not matched to a gene: 8. In its sample, this clone was seen once. In the original workflow: Estimates of nucleated cell counts were drawn from the amplification of reference gene primers. The repertoire was sequenced with immunoSEQ multiplex PCR; TCRdb's copy has only in-frame clones and lacks some. V, J and clone size are those of that table, while D and trimming were read from the DNA. The sample consists of hundreds of thousands of clones, 90% of them appearing once.

The receptor was derived from a man aged 55 to 69 who had recovered from COVID-19. The sequencing sample was made of PBMCs or T cells enriched from blood (not recorded which). The chain combines TRBV18 with TRBJ2-3, with 13 nucleotides matching TRBD2. CDR3 in DNA: TGTGCCAGCTCACCCCCGCAGACTAGCGGGGGGAACACAGATACGCAGTATTTT. Translated, it gives CASSPPQTSGGNTDTQYF. The entire variable domain, with the rest obtained from reference TRBV18 and TRBJ2-3, is as follows: NAGVMQNPRHLVRRRGQEARLRCSPMKGHSHVYWYRQLPEEGLKFMVYLQKENIIDESGMPKERFSAEFPKEGPSILRIQQVVRGDSAAYFCASSPPQTSGGNTDTQYFGPGTRLTVL.